Presented here are 15 T cell receptor beta chains from one specimen sequenced in a study of blood T cell repertoires in COVID-19. The table came from immunoSEQ multiplex PCR; TCRdb's copy has only in-frame clones and leaves some out. The repertoire consists of 110,000 to 150,000 clones, with roughly 88% occurring once and the leading ten covering under 4.5%. The sample comprised PBMCs or T cells enriched from blood (not recorded which). The receptors derive from a man aged 50 or older who had recovered from COVID-19.

The V gene is TRBV9, the J gene TRBJ1-5, with D tentatively TRBD1 (5 bases). This CDR3 has 14 amino acids. The germline V and J ends were trimmed by 4 bases and 1 base, with 9 bases remaining between them. Germline V gene data show CDR1 as SGDLS and CDR2 as YYNGEE. This chain's CDR3 is CASSPRQSNQPQHF. The CDR3 DNA reads as TGTGCCAGCAGCCCCCGACAGAGCAATCAGCCCCAGCATTTT.

The chain couples TRBV15 to TRBJ2-7, with 9 nucleotides matching TRBD1. The CDR3 loop spans 14 amino acids. Germline V lookup: CDR1 LNHNV, CDR2 YYDKDF (reference sequence). V lost 2 bases, J lost 2 bases, and 1 base stayed unmatched. This CDR3 reads CATSRRDRAYEQYF. The CDR3 region has the DNA TGTGCCACCAGCAGAAGGGACAGGGCCTACGAGCAGTACTTC.

The chain has TRBV27 and TRBJ2-1; D is ambiguous. Trimming stripped 2 bases from V and 4 bases from J, with 6 bases between. CDR1 MNHEY and CDR2 SMNVEV come from the germline V gene (reference sequence). The CDR3 covers 13 residues. The CDR3 DNA follows: TGTGCCAGCAGTTTAAAGAGTTACAATGAGCAGTTCTTC. Translated: CASSLKSYNEQFF.

The chain carries TRBV7-3 and TRBJ2-7, with 7 bases aligning to TRBD2. The CDR3 covers 14 residues. The V and J ends lost 10 bases and 0 bases, in that order; junction bases with no gene match: 9. CDR1 and CDR2 from the germline V gene are SGHTA and FQGTGA. CDR3 sequence (DNA): TGTGCCACCCCCACCCAGCGGGGCTCCTACGAGCAGTACGTC. Amino acid sequence: CATPTQRGSYEQYV.

The rearrangement links TRBV27 to TRBJ1-4; D perhaps matches TRBD1 (6 bases). Germline CDR1 MNHEY, CDR2 SMNVEV (reference sequence). This CDR3 comprises 14 residues. Deletions cut 4 bases from V and 7 bases from J, with 13 bases between. CDR3 DNA: TGTGCCAGCAGTTCCAGGGTACAGGGTGAAAAACTGTTTTTT. Translated: CASSSRVQGEKLFF.

This rearrangement joins TRBV7-2 to TRBJ1-5; TRBD1 matches 9 bases. Trimming removed 7 bases from V and 6 bases from J; junction bases left unmatched: 7. Per germline, CDR1 SGHTA and CDR2 FQGNSA. The CDR3 is made up of 14 amino acids. In nucleotides, the CDR3 is TGTGCCAGCAATTTGGGACAGGGTATTCAGCCCCAGCATTTT. This sequence encodes CASNLGQGIQPQHF.

The V call is TRBV4-2, the J call TRBJ2-3, with 9 bases identical to TRBD2. Germline V gives CDR1 LGHNA, CDR2 YNFKEQ. With V trimmed by 1 base and J by 5 bases, 1 base remained unmatched. CDR3 length: 14 residues. The CDR3: CASSQASGVDTQYF. DNA for the CDR3: TGTGCCAGCAGCCAAGCTAGCGGGGTAGATACGCAGTATTTT.

The rearrangement links TRBV14 to TRBJ1-1; no clear D. The germline V and J ends were trimmed by 1 base and 6 bases, with 15 bases remaining between them. The CDR3 totals 15 residues. Germline lookup yields CDR1 SGHDN and CDR2 FVKESK. The CDR3 sequence: CASSQVGGFGAEAFF. The CDR3 DNA reads TGTGCCAGCAGCCAAGTAGGAGGGTTTGGCGCTGAAGCTTTCTTT.

The chain recombines TRBV5-6 with TRBJ1-6; 7 bases are shared with TRBD1. After removal of 4 bases from V and 7 bases from J, the junction contained 11 bases not matched to a gene. This CDR3 is built from 16 residues. Germline V gene data show CDR1 as SGHDT and CDR2 as YYEEEE. In DNA form, the CDR3 reads TGTGCCAGCAGCCGGGTTGACAGGGCAGGGAATTCACCCCTCCACTTT. Protein product: CASSRVDRAGNSPLHF.

The chain couples TRBV7-2 to TRBJ2-2, with 14 bases aligning to TRBD2. V dropped 0 bases and J dropped 6; count of bases not matched to a gene: 9. Germline assignment: CDR1 SGHTA and CDR2 FQGNSA. This CDR3 has 19 residues. The CDR3 region has the DNA TGTGCCAGCAGCTTAGCCTTGGGACTAGCGGGGGCCCCACCCGGGGAGCTGTTTTTT. Its translation is CASSLALGLAGAPPGELFF.

The table lists this clone with a few counts. The chain is built from TRBV13 and TRBJ2-6; D perhaps matches TRBD2 (5 bases). V was trimmed by 1 base and J by 0 bases, leaving 7 bases between them. CDR3 length equals 16 residues. The germline V gene encodes CDR1 PRHDT and CDR2 FYEKMQ (reference sequence). Here the CDR3 reads CASSLDRGSGANVLTF. DNA for the CDR3: TGTGCCAGCAGCTTAGATCGGGGCTCTGGGGCCAACGTCCTGACTTTC.

The chain couples TRBV21-1 to TRBJ1-5; the table's D call of TRBD1 was not tested on the DNA. TRBV21-1 is a documented pseudogene. The CDR3 covers 18 residues. CDR3 amino acids: CASSKGVTALQGGRPQHF. In nucleotides, the CDR3 is TGTGCCAGCAGCAAAGGCGTGACAGCCCTACAGGGTGGACGGCCCCAGCATTTT.

The chain joins TRBV18 to TRBJ1-4, with 11 nucleotides matching TRBD1. Trimming removed 6 bases from V and 7 bases from J; junction bases left unmatched: 7. This CDR3 is 15 amino acids long. From germline, CDR1 is KGHSH and CDR2 LQKENI. The CDR3 sequence: CASSQGQGAVEKLFF. The CDR3 bases are TGTGCCAGCTCCCAAGGACAGGGGGCAGTTGAAAAACTGTTTTTT.

The V call is TRBV7-2, the J call TRBJ2-3, with TRBD1 identical over 8 bases. After removal of 5 bases from V and 4 bases from J, the junction contained 5 bases not matched to a gene. The CDR3 is made up of 14 amino acids. Looked up from germline, CDR1 is SGHTA and CDR2 is FQGNSA. The CDR3 coding sequence is TGTGCCAGCAGCGAGGGACAGGTCCCAGATACGCAGTATTTT. It codes for CASSEGQVPDTQYF. The variable domain in full, with the rest retrieved from reference TRBV7-2 and TRBJ2-3, is GAGVSQSPSNKVTEKGKDVELRCDPISGHTALYWYRQSLGQGLEFLIYFQGNSAPDKSGLPSDRFSAERTGGSVSTLTIQRTQQEDSAVYLCASSEGQVPDTQYFGPGTRLTVL.

For the CDR3, the DNA is TGTGCCAGCAACCCCAGGGGACAGGGGGCGTGGGAAGCTTTCTTT. Protein product: CASNPRGQGAWEAFF. The rearrangement joins TRBV11-2 to TRBJ1-1, with 12 bases aligning to TRBD1. J gave up 8 bases and V 7 bases, and 11 bases lay outside the gene matches. Per the germline V gene, CDR1 is SGHAT and CDR2 is FQNNGV. This CDR3 contains 15 residues.